One and the same sample provided the 3 T cell receptor beta chains below, sequenced in a study of cytomegalovirus exposure and HLA in healthy donors. 60 Vbeta and 13 Jbeta primers were used in PCR. Libraries were prepared by immunoSEQ multiplex PCR; TCRdb keeps only in-frame clonotypes and omits some of them. The repertoire holds about 200,000 clones, with approximately 78% as singletons. The sequencing input was PBMCs. The receptors come from a male donor in good health and CMV-seronegative.

The J gene is TRBJ2-7, the V gene TRBV7-2, with TRBD2 matching over 7 bases. The CDR3 runs 17 residues. J gave up 2 bases and V 5 bases, and 15 bases lay outside the gene matches. Germline V gene lookup returns CDR1 SGHTA and CDR2 FQGNSA. This chain's CDR3 is CASSRRVGRAFPYEQYF. The DNA of the CDR3 is TGTGCCAGCAGCCGGAGGGTAGGGAGGGCCTTCCCCTACGAGCAGTACTTC. Full variable domain (remainder filled in from reference TRBV7-2 and TRBJ2-7): GAGVSQSPSNKVTEKGKDVELRCDPISGHTALYWYRQSLGQGLEFLIYFQGNSAPDKSGLPSDRFSAERTGGSVSTLTIQRTQQEDSAVYLCASSRRVGRAFPYEQYFGPGTRLTVT.

The rearrangement joins TRBV19 to TRBJ2-3; TRBD2 agrees at 11 bases. The V gene end was trimmed by 5 bases and the J gene end by 3 bases; junction bases not matched to a gene: 7. The CDR3 length is 16 residues. CDR1 and CDR2 from the germline V gene are LNHDA and SQIVND (reference sequence). This CDR3 is CASSLGIAGGTDTQYF. CDR3 nucleotides: TGTGCCAGTAGTCTAGGGATAGCGGGAGGGACAGATACGCAGTATTTT. Combining the CDR3 with reference TRBV19 and TRBJ2-3 gives the whole variable domain DGGITQSPKYLFRKEGQNVTLSCEQNLNHDAMYWYRQDPGQGLRLIYYSQIVNDFQKGDIAEGYSVSREKKESFPLTVTSAQKNPTAFYLCASSLGIAGGTDTQYFGPGTRLTVL.

This chain connects TRBV7-8 to TRBJ2-7, with 12 bases lining up with TRBD1. The CDR3 consists of 15 residues. The trim removed 4 bases at V and 4 bases at J, leaving 5 bases unmatched. Germline V gives CDR1 SGHVS, CDR2 FQNEAQ. The CDR3 coding sequence is TGTGCCAGCAGCTCCCCGGGACAGGGGGCTTACGAGCAGTACTTC. It encodes CASSSPGQGAYEQYF.